The source of this TCR beta chain is a study of T cell responses to AZD1222 COVID-19 vaccine (dated by TCRdb to the early 2020s). In terms of the full investigation: AZD1222 recipients with second doses at about 4 weeks or about 12 weeks were pooled, because spike-specific TCR depth and breadth did not differ between schedules. TCR sequencing was performed for fewer than 250 trial participants, of whom around 200 were given two doses of AZD1222 and approximately 25 were given two doses of MenACWY control vaccine. Enrollment into the trials was organized by age into subgroups of 18-55, 56-69 and 70-plus years, and those subgroups contained roughly 140, 27 and 60 TCR-sequenced participants, respectively. Broader findings and caveats from the paper: The whole spike protein was spanned by vaccine-associated CD4 TCRs, and dominant responses were seen in regions 160-218 and 743-854. Epitopes outside the regions mutated in the B.1.351 and B.1.1.7 variants were reportedly recognized by nearly half of the unique spike-specific TCRs. Most participants were white British and females outnumbered males, and the authors suggested that clonal diversity may have been underestimated. After two AZD1222 doses, both the breadth and the depth of spike-specific TCRs were significantly higher than at day 0 and than in MenACWY recipients. Because no samples from the day 14 peak response were available, repertoires could be characterized only after the peak T cell response. Only five to seven AZD1222 recipients were SARS-CoV-2 seropositive at baseline, limiting conclusions about previously exposed vaccinees. The 56-69-year group was small, and its depth increase did not reach significance, likely because of low power.

The CDR3 regions of human TCRbeta chains were analyzed by immunosequencing. Under the source paper's analysis protocol: Repertoire TCRs were matched against a reference library of SARS-CoV-2-specific TCRs generated with the MIRA antigen-specificity platform. Breadth was defined as the fraction of unique TCRs that were SARS-CoV-2-associated. Depth was defined as the fraction of total T cells that were SARS-CoV-2-associated. Using the MIRA data, every spike-specific TCR was mapped to the spike region that the TCR reacted to and assigned to either a CD4 or a CD8 class. Log10-transformed breadth and depth values were compared by one-way ANOVA with Sidak's multiple comparisons tests. The table comes from immuneACCESS by way of TCRdb, which keeps in-frame sequences with V and J called. Part of the clones is missing from these tables; in studies checked, under half for an unresolved V gene and the rest for unknown reasons. That table supplies the V and J calls and clone size; D and trimming were determined from the DNA. This sample lists tens of thousands of clones; about 90% were detected once. More than 4.5% of the sample rests with the top ten.

The germline V gene supplies CDR1 SGHDT and CDR2 YYEEEE. Trimming takes 4 bases from V and 0 bases from J, and the germline ends sit 12 bases apart. From the cysteine through the phenylalanine, the CDR3 covers 15 amino acids. This entry keeps only the CDR3 DNA: 45 bases, framed from base 1. The sample's time point label, in plain terms: baseline before first vaccination. Samples from vaccinated people were obtained from the UK trials COV001 and COV002, which included a single-blind randomized controlled phase 2/3 trial of AZD1222 (ChAdOx1 nCoV-19) in healthy adults. For TCRbeta chain sequencing, PBMC samples were collected from trial participants at day 0 and at day 28 after the second dose. In regard to this clone: There is no known antigen for this receptor. No clone much larger than this one lies a single base away; base qualities are absent.

The input for sequencing was peripheral blood, taken on day 0 of AZD1222 vaccination. The chain is encoded by TRBV5-6 joined to TRBJ2-3, with no confidently assigned D gene. This sequence originates from an adult in good health. The CDR3 protein is CASSRGRQSTDTQYF. The bases read TGTGCCAGCAGCCGAGGTAGACAAAGCACAGATACGCAGTATTTT.